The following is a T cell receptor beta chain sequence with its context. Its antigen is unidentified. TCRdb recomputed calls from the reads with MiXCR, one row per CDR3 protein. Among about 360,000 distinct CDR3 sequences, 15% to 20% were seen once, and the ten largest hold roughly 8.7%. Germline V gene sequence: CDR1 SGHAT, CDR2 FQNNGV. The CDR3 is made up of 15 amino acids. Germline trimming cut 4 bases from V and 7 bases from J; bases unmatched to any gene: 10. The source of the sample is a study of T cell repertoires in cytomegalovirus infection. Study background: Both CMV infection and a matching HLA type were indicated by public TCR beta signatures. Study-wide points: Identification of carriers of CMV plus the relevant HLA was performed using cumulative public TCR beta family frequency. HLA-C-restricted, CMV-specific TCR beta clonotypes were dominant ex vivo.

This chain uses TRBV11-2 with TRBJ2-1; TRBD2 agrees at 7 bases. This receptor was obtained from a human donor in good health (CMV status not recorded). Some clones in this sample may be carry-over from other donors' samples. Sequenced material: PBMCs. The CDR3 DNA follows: TGTGCCAGCAGCTCAACCGGCGGGGGAGATAATGAGCAGTTCTTC. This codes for CASSSTGGGDNEQFF. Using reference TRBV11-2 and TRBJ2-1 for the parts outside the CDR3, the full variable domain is EAGVAQSPRYKIIEKRQSVAFWCNPISGHATLYWYQQILGQGPKLLIQFQNNGVVDDSQLPKDRFSAERLKGVDSTLKIQPAKLEDSAVYLCASSSTGGGDNEQFFGPGTRLTVL.